Shown below are 7 T cell receptor beta chains from a single sample sequenced in a study of graft-versus-host responses after intestinal transplantation. Profiling relied on immunoSEQ multiplex PCR, and the TCRdb table lists in-frame clones only, not all of them. This table holds 8,000 to 10,000 clones, 27% found once. Plating of roughly 200,000 CFSE-labeled responder cells was done together with roughly 200,000 irradiated, violet-dye-labeled stimulator cells. Material: alloreactive CD8+ T cells from a mixed lymphocyte reaction culture, obtained before transplantation. Described subset: CFSE-low proliferating T cells sorted from roughly 6-day pre-transplant mixed lymphocyte reaction (GvH or HvG direction). The source is a human patient who was an organ donor for intestinal transplantation.

This clone is categorized as medium-sized (0.01 to 0.1%). The chain is built from TRBV11-3 and TRBJ2-7; the match to TRBD2 covers 9 bases. The length of the CDR3 is 16 residues. In germline, CDR1 is SGHNT, CDR2 YENEEA. The V segment lost 5 bases and the J segment 5 bases; nucleotides outside the gene matches: 13. The CDR3 spells CASSPRMAGGGDEQYF. CDR3 DNA sequence: TGTGCCAGCAGCCCCCGAATGGCGGGGGGGGGCGACGAGCAGTACTTC.

This clone was counted a few times. The same CDR3 can be traced to other DNA sequences in this sample. This rearrangement joins TRBV30 to TRBJ2-7; D gene ambiguous. The CDR3 is made up of 12 amino acids. V shed 4 bases and J shed 2 bases, with 9 bases lying between them. The germline V gene has CDR1 GTSNPN and CDR2 SVGIG (reference sequence). CDR3 loop: CAWTGNTYEQYF. The CDR3 DNA reads TGTGCCTGGACGGGTAATACCTACGAGCAGTACTTC.

This chain uses TRBV4-1 with TRBJ2-2; the match to TRBD2 covers 10 bases. The CDR3 has 16 amino acids. In germline, CDR1 is MGHRA, CDR2 YSYEKL. With V trimmed by 0 bases and J by 6 bases, 4 bases remained unmatched. The CDR3 bases are TGCGCCAGCAGCCAAGACGGGCTAGCGGGAGCCGGGGAGCTGTTTTTT. Protein product: CASSQDGLAGAGELFF.

This clone was detected only a few times. The chain employs TRBV10-3 and TRBJ2-3, with TRBD2 identical over 13 bases. The CDR3 contains 14 residues. Trimming removed 6 bases from V and 4 bases from J; junction bases left unmatched: 1. Germline CDR1 ENHRY, CDR2 SYGVKD. CDR3 sequence (DNA): TGTGCCATCAGACTAGCGGGGGGGCCAGATACGCAGTATTTT. This encodes CAIRLAGGPDTQYF.

V usage is TRBV27 and J usage is TRBJ1-1, with D perhaps TRBD1 (6 bases). V shed 3 bases and J shed 2 bases, with 7 bases lying between them. Germline V CDR1 and CDR2: MNHEY, SMNVEV (reference sequence). CDR3 size: 13 residues. The CDR3 DNA is TGTGCCAGCAGTTTGGGACACAACACTGAAGCTTTCTTT. Translated: CASSLGHNTEAFF.

Concerning this clone itself: A much larger clone lies a single base off, so this may be a read error. V usage is TRBV4-2 and J usage is TRBJ2-1; D ambiguous. Per the germline V gene, CDR1 is LGHNA and CDR2 is YNFKEQ. Trimming removed 0 bases at V and 6 bases at J, with 6 bases between. The length of the CDR3 is 13 residues. CDR3 residues: CASSQDRVNEQFF. The CDR3 DNA is TGTGCCAGCAGCCAAGATCGAGTCAATGAGCAGTTCTTC.

This clone appeared a few times. V gene TRBV11-2 combines with J gene TRBJ2-3; D is possibly TRBD2 (6 bases). The CDR3 is 16 residues long. V was pared by 2 bases and J by 2 bases, with 14 bases between. The V gene's germline CDR1 is SGHAT and CDR2 FQNNGV. The CDR3 DNA is TGTGCCAGCAGCTTATTCGAGGGAGGTATCACAGATACGCAGTATTTT. Translation gives CASSLFEGGITDTQYF.